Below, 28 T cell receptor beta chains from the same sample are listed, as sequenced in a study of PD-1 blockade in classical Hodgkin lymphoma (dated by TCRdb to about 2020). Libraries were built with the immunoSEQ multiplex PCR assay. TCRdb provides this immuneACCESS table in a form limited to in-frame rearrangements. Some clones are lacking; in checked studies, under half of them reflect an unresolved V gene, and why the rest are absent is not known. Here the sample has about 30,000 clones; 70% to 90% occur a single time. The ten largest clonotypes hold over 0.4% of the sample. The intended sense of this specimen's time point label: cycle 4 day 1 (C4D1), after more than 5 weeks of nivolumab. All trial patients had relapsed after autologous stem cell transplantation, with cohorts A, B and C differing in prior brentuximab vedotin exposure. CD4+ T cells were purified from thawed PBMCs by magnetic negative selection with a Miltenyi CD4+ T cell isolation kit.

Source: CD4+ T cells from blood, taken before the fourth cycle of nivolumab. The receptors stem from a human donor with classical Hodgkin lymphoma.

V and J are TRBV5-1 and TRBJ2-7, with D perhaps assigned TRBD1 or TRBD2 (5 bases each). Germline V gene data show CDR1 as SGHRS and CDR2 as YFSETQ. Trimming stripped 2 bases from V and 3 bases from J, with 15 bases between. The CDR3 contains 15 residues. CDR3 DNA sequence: TGCGCCAGCAGCTTAGGGACCGGTGGGTTCTACGAGCAGTACTTC. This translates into CASSLGTGGFYEQYF.

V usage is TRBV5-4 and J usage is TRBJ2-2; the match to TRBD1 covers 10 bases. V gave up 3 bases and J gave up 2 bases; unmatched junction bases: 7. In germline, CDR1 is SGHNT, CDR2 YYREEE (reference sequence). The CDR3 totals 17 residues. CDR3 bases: TGTGCCAGCAGCTCGGGGGACAGGGGATCCAACACCGGGGAGCTGTTTTTT. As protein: CASSSGDRGSNTGELFF.

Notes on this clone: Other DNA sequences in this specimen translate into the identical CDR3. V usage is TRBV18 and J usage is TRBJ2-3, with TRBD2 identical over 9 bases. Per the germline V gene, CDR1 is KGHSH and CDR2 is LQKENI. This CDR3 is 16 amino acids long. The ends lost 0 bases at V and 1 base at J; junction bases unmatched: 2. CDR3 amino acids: CASSPPLAGGTDTQYF. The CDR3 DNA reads TGTGCCAGCTCACCACCACTAGCGGGTGGCACAGATACGCAGTATTTT.

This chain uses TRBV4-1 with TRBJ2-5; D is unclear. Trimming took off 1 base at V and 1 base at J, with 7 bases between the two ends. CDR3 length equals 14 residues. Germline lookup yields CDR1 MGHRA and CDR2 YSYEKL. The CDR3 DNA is TGCGCCAGCAGCCAAGGGCCGACCCAAGAGACCCAGTACTTC. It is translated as CASSQGPTQETQYF.

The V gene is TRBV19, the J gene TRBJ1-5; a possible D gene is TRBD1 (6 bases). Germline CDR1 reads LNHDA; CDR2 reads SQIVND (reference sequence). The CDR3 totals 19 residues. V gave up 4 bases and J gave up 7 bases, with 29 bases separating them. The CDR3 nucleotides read TGTGCCAGTAGTACAGGCCTAGGGTCAGGGGATTACGGTTCGCAGCCCCAGCATTTT. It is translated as CASSTGLGSGDYGSQPQHF.

The CDR3 loop is CASSLRQSRREKLFF. The CDR3 bases are TGTGCCAGCAGTTTACGACAGTCGAGGAGGGAAAAACTGTTTTTT. The chain employs TRBV27 and TRBJ1-4; perhaps TRBD1 as D (5 bases). From germline, CDR1 is MNHEY and CDR2 SMNVEV (reference sequence). The length of the CDR3 is 15 residues. The V and J ends lost 2 bases and 8 bases respectively, with 15 bases between them.

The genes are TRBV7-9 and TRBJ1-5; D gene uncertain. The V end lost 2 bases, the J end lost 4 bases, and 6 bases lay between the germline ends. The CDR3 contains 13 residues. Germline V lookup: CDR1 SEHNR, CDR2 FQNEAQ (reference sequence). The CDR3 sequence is CASSLTDNQPQHF. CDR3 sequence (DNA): TGTGCCAGCAGCTTAACGGATAATCAGCCCCAGCATTTT.

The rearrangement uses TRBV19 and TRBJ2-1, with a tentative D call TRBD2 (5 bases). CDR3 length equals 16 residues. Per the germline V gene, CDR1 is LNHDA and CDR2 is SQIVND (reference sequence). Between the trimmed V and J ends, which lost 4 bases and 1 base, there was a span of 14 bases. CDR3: CASSTLLAASYNEQFF. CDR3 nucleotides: TGTGCCAGTAGTACTCTCCTAGCCGCATCCTACAATGAGCAGTTCTTC.

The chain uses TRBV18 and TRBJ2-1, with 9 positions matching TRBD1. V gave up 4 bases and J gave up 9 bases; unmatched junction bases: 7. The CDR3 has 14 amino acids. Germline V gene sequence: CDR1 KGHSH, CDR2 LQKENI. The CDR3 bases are TGTGCCAGCTCACGAGGACAGGGGCTCCCTGAGCAGTTCTTC. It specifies CASSRGQGLPEQFF.

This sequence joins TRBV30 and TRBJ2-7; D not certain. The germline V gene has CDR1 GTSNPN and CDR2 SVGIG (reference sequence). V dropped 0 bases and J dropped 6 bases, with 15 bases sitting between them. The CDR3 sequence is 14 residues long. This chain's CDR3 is CAWSVSGGTGEQYF. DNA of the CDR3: TGTGCCTGGAGTGTAAGTGGCGGAACCGGCGAGCAGTACTTC. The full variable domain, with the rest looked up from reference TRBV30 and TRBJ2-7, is SQTIHQWPATLVQPVGSPLSLECTVEGTSNPNLYWYRQAAGRGLQLLFYSVGIGQISSEVPQNLSASRPQDRQFILSSKKLLLSDSGFYLCAWSVSGGTGEQYFGPGTRLTVT.

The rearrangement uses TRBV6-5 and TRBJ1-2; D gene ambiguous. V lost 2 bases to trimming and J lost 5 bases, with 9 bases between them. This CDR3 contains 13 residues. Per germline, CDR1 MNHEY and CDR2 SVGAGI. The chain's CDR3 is CASSYRNAYGYTF. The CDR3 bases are TGTGCCAGCAGTTACCGGAACGCTTATGGCTACACCTTC.

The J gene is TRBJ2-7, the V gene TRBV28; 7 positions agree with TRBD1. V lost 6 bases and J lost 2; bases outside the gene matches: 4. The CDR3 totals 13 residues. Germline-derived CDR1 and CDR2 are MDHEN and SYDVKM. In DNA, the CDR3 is TGTGCCAGCAGGCGACAGGGTACCTACGAGCAGTACTTC. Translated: CASRRQGTYEQYF.

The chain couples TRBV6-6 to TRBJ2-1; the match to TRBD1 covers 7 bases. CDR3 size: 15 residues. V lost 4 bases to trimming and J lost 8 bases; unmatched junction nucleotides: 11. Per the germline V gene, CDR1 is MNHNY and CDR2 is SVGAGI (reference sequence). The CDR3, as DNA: TGTGCCAGCAGTTCTCCGGGACAGTTTTCTTATGAGCAGTTCTTC. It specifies CASSSPGQFSYEQFF.

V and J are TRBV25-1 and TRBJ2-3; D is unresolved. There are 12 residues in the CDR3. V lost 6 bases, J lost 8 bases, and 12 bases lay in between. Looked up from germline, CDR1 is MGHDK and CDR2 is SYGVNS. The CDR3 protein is CASRNGRATQYF. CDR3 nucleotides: TGTGCCAGCAGAAACGGTAGGGCTACGCAGTATTTT.

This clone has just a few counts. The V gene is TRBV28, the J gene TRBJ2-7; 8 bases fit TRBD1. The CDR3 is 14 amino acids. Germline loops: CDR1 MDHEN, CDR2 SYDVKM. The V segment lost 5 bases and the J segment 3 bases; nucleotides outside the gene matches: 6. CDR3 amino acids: CASSISGGNYEQYF. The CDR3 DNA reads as TGTGCCAGCAGTATATCAGGGGGCAACTACGAGCAGTACTTC.

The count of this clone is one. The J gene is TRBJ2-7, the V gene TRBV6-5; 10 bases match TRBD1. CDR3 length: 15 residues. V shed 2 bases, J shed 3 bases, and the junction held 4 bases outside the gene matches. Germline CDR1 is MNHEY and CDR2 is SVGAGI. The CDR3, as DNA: TGTGCCAGCAGTTACGGGACAGGGGTACTCTACGAGCAGTACTTC. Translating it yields CASSYGTGVLYEQYF.

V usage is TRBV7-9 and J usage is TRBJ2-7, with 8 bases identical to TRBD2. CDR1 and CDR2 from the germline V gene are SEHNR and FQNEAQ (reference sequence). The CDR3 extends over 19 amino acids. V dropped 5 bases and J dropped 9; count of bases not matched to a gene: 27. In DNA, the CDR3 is TGTGCCAGCAGCCCTCGGGAGGGATTTCCGGGGGTAACCTCTTTGGCGCAGTACTTC. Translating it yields CASSPREGFPGVTSLAQYF.

This chain's CDR3 is CASSNQETQYF. The CDR3 DNA is TGCGCCAGCAGCAACCAAGAGACCCAGTACTTC. The chain joins TRBV5-1 to TRBJ2-5; D gene uncertain. Germline loops: CDR1 SGHRS, CDR2 YFSETQ. V lost 4 bases, J lost 0 bases, and 1 base lay in between. The CDR3 loop spans 11 amino acids. Complete variable domain (other parts from reference TRBV5-1 and TRBJ2-5): KAGVTQTPRYLIKTRGQQVTLSCSPISGHRSVSWYQQTPGQGLQFLFEYFSETQRNKGNFPGRFSGRQFSNSRSEMNVSTLELGDSALYLCASSNQETQYFGPGTRLLVL.

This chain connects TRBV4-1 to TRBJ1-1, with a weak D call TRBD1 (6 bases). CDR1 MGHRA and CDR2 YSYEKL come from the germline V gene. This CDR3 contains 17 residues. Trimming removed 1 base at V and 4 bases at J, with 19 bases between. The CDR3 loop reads CASSQVATGGRVTEAFF. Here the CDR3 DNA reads TGCGCCAGCAGCCAAGTGGCGACCGGGGGCAGGGTCACTGAAGCTTTCTTT.

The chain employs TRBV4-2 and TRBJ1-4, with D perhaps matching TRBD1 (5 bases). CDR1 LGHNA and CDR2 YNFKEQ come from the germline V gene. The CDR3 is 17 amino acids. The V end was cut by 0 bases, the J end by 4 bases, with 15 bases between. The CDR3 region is CASSQELGVLLNEKLFF. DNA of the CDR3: TGTGCCAGCAGCCAAGAATTAGGGGTTCTACTTAATGAAAAACTGTTTTTT.

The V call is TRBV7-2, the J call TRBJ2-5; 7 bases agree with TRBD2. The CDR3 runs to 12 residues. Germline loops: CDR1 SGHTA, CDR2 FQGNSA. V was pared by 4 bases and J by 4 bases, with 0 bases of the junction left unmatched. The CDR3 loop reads CASSWGGETQYF. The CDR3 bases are TGTGCCAGCAGCTGGGGGGGAGAGACCCAGTACTTC.

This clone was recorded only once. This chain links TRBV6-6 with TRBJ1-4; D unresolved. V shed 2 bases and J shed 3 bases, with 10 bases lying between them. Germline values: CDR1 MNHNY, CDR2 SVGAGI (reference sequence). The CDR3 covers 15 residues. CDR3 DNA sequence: TGTGCCAGCAGTTACCCGGGGAGTCCTAATGAAAAACTGTTTTTT. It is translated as CASSYPGSPNEKLFF.

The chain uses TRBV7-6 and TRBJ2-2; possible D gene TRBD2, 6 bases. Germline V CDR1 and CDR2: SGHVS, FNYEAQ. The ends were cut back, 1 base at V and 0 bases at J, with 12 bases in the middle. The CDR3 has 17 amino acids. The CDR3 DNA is TGTGCCAGCAGCTTAGGTCCCGGGACTCCGAACACCGGGGAGCTGTTTTTT. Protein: CASSLGPGTPNTGELFF. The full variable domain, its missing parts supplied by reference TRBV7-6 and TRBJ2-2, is GAGVSQSPRYKVTKRGQDVALRCDPISGHVSLYWYRQALGQGPEFLTYFNYEAQQDKSGLPNDRFSAERPEGSISTLTIQRTEQRDSAMYRCASSLGPGTPNTGELFFGEGSRLTVL.

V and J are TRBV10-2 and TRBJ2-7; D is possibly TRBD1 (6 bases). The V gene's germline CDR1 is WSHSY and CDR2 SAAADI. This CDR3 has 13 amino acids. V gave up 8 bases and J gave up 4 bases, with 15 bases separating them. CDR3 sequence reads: CASGHRVEYEQYF. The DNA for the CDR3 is TGCGCCAGCGGTCACAGGGTTGAGTACGAGCAGTACTTC.

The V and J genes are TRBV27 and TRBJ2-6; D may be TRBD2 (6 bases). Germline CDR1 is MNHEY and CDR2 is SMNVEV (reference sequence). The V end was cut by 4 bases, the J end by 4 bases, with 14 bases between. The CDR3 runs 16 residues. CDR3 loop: CASSWRARPGANVLTF. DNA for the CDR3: TGTGCCAGCAGTTGGAGGGCCCGCCCCGGGGCCAACGTCCTGACTTTC.

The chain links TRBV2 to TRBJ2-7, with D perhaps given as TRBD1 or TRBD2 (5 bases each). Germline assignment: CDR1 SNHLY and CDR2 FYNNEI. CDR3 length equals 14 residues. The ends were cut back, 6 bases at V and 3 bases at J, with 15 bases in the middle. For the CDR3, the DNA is TGTGCCAGCAGGAGGGACGGCACTTACTACGAGCAGTACTTC. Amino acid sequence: CASRRDGTYYEQYF. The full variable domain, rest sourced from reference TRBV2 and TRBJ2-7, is EPEVTQTPSHQVTQMGQEVILRCVPISNHLYFYWYRQILGQKVEFLVSFYNNEISEKSEIFDDQFSVERPDGSNFTLKIRSTKLEDSAMYFCASRRDGTYYEQYFGPGTRLTVT.

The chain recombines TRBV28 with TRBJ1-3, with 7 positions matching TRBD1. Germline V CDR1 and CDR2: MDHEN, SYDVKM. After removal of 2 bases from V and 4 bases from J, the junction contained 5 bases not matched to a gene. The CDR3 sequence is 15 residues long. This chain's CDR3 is CASSLPTGAGNTIYF. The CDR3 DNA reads TGTGCCAGCAGTTTACCAACAGGGGCCGGAAACACCATATATTTT. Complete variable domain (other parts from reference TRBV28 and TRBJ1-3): DVKVTQSSRYLVKRTGEKVFLECVQDMDHENMFWYRQDPGLGLRLIYFSYDVKMKEKGDIPEGYSVSREKKERFSLILESASTNQTSMYLCASSLPTGAGNTIYFGEGSWLTVV.

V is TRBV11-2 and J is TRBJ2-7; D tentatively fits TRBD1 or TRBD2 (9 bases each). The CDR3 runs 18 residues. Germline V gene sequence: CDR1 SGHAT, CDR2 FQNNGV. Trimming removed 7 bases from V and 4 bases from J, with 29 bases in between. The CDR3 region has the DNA TGTGCCAGCACAACCGGGACAGGGAACCTAGCGGGGATTTACGAGCAGTACTTC. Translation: CASTTGTGNLAGIYEQYF.